This T cell receptor beta chain was sequenced in a study of control samples from healthy donors and cancer patients. Trimming shortened V by 7 bases and J by 5 bases, and 8 bases separated the two germline ends. This CDR3 is built from 11 residues. Per the germline V gene, CDR1 is LNHDA and CDR2 is SQIVND (reference sequence). The data were produced by immunoSEQ multiplex PCR, yet TCRdb's version contains in-frame clones alone and is incomplete. The sample shows around 110,000 clones, 88% of them seen only once. The receptor's source is a woman aged 70-85 years in good health. J is TRBJ2-5 and V is TRBV19; no definite D call. The source material was blood. The CDR3 spells CASTFGETQYF. The CDR3 nucleotides read TGTGCCAGTACCTTCGGTGAGACCCAGTACTTC.